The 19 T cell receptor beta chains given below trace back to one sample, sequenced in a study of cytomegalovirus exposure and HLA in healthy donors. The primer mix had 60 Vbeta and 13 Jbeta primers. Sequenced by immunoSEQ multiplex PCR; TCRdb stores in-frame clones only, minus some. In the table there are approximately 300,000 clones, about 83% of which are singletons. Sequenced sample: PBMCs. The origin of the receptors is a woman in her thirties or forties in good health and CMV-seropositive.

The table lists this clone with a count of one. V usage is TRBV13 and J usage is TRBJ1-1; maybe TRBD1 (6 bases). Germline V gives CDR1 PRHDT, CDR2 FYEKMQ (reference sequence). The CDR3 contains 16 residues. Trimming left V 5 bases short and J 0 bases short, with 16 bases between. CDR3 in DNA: TGTGCCAGCAGCCCGAACAGGGTCGTCATGAACACTGAAGCTTTCTTT. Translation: CASSPNRVVMNTEAFF.

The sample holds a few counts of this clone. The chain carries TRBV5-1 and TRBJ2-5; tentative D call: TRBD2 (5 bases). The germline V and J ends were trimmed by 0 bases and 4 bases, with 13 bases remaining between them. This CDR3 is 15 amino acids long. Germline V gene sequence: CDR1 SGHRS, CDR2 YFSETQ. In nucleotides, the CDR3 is TGCGCCAGCAGCTTGGCCGTGGGTGGAGGAGAGACCCAGTACTTC. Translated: CASSLAVGGGETQYF. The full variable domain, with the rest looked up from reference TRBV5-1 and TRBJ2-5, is KAGVTQTPRYLIKTRGQQVTLSCSPISGHRSVSWYQQTPGQGLQFLFEYFSETQRNKGNFPGRFSGRQFSNSRSEMNVSTLELGDSALYLCASSLAVGGGETQYFGPGTRLLVL.

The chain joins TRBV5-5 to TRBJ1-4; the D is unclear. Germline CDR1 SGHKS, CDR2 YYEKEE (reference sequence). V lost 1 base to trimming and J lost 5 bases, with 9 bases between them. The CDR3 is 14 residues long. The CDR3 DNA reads TGTGCCAGCAGCTTGAGAAGCGGGAATGAAAAACTGTTTTTT. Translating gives CASSLRSGNEKLFF.

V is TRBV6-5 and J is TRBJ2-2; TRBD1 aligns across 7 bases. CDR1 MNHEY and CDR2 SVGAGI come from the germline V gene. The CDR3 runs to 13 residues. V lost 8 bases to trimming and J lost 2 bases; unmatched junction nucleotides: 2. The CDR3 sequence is CASGQVNTGELFF. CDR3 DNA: TGTGCCAGCGGACAGGTCAACACCGGGGAGCTGTTTTTT.

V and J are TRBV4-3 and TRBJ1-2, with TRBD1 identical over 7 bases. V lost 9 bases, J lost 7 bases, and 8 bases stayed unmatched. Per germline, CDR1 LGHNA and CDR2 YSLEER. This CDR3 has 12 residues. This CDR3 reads CARGGQGRGYTF. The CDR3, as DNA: TGCGCCAGAGGGGGCCAGGGCCGTGGCTACACCTTC.

CDR3 sequence: CASSLGQQGARGMWMAFF. In nucleotides, the CDR3 is TGTGCCAGCAGCTTAGGGCAACAGGGGGCGCGAGGTATGTGGATGGCTTTCTTT. This sequence joins TRBV7-6 and TRBJ1-1, with 9 bases aligning to TRBD1. J gave up 11 bases and V 1 base, and 20 bases lay outside the gene matches. Germline V gene sequence: CDR1 SGHVS, CDR2 FNYEAQ. The CDR3 contains 18 residues.

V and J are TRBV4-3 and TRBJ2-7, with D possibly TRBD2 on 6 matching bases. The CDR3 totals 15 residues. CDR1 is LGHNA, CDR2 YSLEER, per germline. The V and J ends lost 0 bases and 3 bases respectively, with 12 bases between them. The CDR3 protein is CASSQEGGQDYEQYF. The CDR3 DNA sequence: TGCGCCAGCAGCCAAGAAGGAGGGCAGGACTACGAGCAGTACTTC.

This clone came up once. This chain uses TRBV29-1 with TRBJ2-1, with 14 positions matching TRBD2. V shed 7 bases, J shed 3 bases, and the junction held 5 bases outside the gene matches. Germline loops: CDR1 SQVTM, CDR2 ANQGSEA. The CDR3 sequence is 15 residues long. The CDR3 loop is CSGGTSGSNYNEQFF. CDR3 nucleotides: TGCAGCGGCGGGACTAGCGGGAGCAACTACAATGAGCAGTTCTTC.

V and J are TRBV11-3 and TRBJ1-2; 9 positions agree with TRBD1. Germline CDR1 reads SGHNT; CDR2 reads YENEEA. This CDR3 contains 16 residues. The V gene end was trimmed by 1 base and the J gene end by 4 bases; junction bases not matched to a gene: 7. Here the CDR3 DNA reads TGTGCCAGCAGCTTAGCCCGGGACAGGGTACTCTATGGCTACACCTTC. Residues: CASSLARDRVLYGYTF.

CDR3 in DNA: TGTGCCAGCAGTTTGGCCCCCCTCCGAGAGACCCAGTACTTC. Its translation is CASSLAPLRETQYF. The J gene is TRBJ2-5, the V gene TRBV27; D is unresolved. This CDR3 has 14 residues. Trimming shortened V by 3 bases and J by 4 bases, and 12 bases separated the two germline ends. Germline-derived CDR1 and CDR2 are MNHEY and SMNVEV (reference sequence).

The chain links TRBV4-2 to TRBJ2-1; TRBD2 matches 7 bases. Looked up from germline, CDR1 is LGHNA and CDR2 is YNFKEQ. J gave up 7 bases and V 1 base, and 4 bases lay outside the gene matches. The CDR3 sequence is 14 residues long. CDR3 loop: CASSQASGGNEQFF. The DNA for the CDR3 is TGTGCCAGCAGCCAAGCTAGCGGTGGGAATGAGCAGTTCTTC.

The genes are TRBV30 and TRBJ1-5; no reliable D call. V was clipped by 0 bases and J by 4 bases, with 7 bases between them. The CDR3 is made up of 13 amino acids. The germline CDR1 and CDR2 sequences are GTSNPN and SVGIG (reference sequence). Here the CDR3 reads CAWSVGENQPQHF. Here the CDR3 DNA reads TGTGCCTGGAGTGTAGGAGAGAATCAGCCCCAGCATTTT. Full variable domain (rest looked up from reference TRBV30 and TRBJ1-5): SQTIHQWPATLVQPVGSPLSLECTVEGTSNPNLYWYRQAAGRGLQLLFYSVGIGQISSEVPQNLSASRPQDRQFILSSKKLLLSDSGFYLCAWSVGENQPQHFGDGTRLSIL.

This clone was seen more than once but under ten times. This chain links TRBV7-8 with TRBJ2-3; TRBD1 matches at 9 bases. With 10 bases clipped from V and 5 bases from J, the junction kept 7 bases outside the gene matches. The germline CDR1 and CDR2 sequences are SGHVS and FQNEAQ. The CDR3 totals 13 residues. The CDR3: CATNRGREDTQYF. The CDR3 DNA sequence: TGTGCCACCAACAGGGGGCGGGAAGATACGCAGTATTTT.

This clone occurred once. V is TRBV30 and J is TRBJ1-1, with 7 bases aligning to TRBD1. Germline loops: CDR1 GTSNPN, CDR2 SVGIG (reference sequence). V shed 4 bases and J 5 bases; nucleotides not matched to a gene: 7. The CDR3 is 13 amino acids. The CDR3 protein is CAWNRGEGTEAFF. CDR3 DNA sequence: TGTGCCTGGAACAGGGGAGAGGGGACTGAAGCTTTCTTT.

This CDR3 reads CASSLPGAGREGSSSYEQYF. The CDR3 DNA follows: TGCGCCAGCAGTCTCCCGGGGGCTGGGCGGGAGGGGAGTAGCTCCTACGAGCAGTACTTC. The rearrangement uses TRBV23-1 and TRBJ2-7; 9 nucleotides align to TRBD2. TRBV23-1 is an open reading frame, and its role is uncertain. The CDR3 totals 20 residues. J lost 0 bases, V lost 4 bases, and 19 bases had no gene match.

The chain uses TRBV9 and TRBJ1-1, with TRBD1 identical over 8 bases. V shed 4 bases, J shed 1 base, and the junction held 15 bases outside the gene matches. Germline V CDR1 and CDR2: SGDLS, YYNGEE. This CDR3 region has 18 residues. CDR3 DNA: TGTGCCAGCAGCTCAAGGACAGGGCTCTTAGACAAGAACACTGAAGCTTTCTTT. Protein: CASSSRTGLLDKNTEAFF.

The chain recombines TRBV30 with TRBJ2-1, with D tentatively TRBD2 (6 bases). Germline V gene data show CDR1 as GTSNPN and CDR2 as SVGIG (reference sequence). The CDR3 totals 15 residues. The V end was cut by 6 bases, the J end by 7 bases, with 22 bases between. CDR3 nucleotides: TGTGCCTGCACGGAGGGTGGGTCTAGTTGGAATGAGCAGTTCTTC. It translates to CACTEGGSSWNEQFF.

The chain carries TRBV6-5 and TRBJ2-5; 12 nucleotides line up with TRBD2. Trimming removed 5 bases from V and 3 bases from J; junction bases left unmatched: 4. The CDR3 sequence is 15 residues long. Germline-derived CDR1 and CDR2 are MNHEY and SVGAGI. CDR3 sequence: CASSPRTSGKETQYF. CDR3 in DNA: TGTGCCAGCAGTCCACGGACTAGCGGGAAAGAGACCCAGTACTTC.

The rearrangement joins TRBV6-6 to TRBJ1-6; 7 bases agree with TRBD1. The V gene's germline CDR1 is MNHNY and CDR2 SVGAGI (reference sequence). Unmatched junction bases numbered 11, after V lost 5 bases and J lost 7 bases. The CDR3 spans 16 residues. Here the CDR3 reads CASSKQGIKDNSPLHF. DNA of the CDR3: TGTGCCAGCAGTAAACAGGGGATAAAAGACAATTCACCCCTCCACTTT.